This paragraph reports one T cell receptor beta chain. Its specificity is unknown. A much larger clone lies a single base off, so this may be a read error. These data come from a study of breast tumors, draining lymph nodes, adjacent tissues. Broader study findings: The data were judged consistent with most tumor T cells coming from lymph node and expanding in tumor. Tumors had less TCR diversity than lymph nodes, more than nontumor tissue. Data only fit, rather than demonstrated, lymph node origin of most tumor T cells. Luminal-like breast cancer showed significantly higher tumor–nontumor repertoire similarity than basal-like.

This CDR3 is built from 14 residues. V was clipped by 6 bases and J by 1 base, with 10 bases between them. Germline V gene sequence: CDR1 LNHDA, CDR2 SQIVND (reference sequence). Breast cancer patients provided tissue from their axillary draining lymph nodes. TCRdb passed the multiplex PCR reads through MiXCR, listing each CDR3 protein once. The repertoire consists of under 350,000 distinct CDR3 sequences, with 30% to 35% occurring once and the leading ten covering about 1.2%. The origin of this receptor is a female donor with breast cancer. Some clones in this sample may be carry-over from other donors' samples. The source material was axillary lymph node tissue. This rearrangement joins TRBV19 to TRBJ1-3; D uncertain. The CDR3 DNA is TGTGCCAGTAGCCCACGGGCGTCTGGAAACACCATATATTTT. The encoded protein is CASSPRASGNTIYF.